These T cell receptor beta chains were read from a single sample in a study of shared clonotypes between healthy human individuals. Data came from immunoSEQ multiplex PCR; TCRdb stores just in-frame clones and leaves some out. The data contain 2 million to 2.5 million clones, 85% to 95% of them singletons. Sample: naive CD4+ T cells sorted from blood. These receptor sequences come from a man aged 18 to 30 in good health. CDR3s include the opening cysteine and the closing phenylalanine or tryptophan. A D gene is named only where the DNA matches it firmly. Size is omitted from some rows. Given values are once, few, many or a class for expanded clones.

NA | TRBD2 | TRBJ2-7 | TRBV18 | TGTGCCAGCTCACCGCCGGGACTAGCGGGCCACGAGCAGTACTTC | CASSPPGLAGHEQYF
NA | NA | TRBJ1-5 | TRBV9 | TGTGCCAGCAGCACCGGGGAAAATCAGCCCCAGCATTTT | CASSTGENQPQHF
NA | NA | TRBJ1-2 | TRBV5-4 | TGTGCCAGCAGCAGGGAGGGGCTTTTCTATGGCTACACCTTC | CASSREGLFYGYTF
NA | TRBD2 | TRBJ2-5 | TRBV5-1 | TGCGCCAGCAGCTTGGGTGACCTAGCGGGAGAAGAGACCCAGTACTTC | CASSLGDLAGEETQYF
NA | TRBD1 | TRBJ2-7 | TRBV19 | TGTGCCAGTAGTGTAGGACAGGTGAGGGACGAGCAGTACTTC | CASSVGQVRDEQYF
NA | NA | TRBJ2-7 | TRBV7-9 | TGTGCCAGCAGCTTAGACGGGGCGGTCTTTTTACAGTACTTC | CASSLDGAVFLQYF
NA | NA | TRBJ1-2 | TRBV28 | TGTGCCAGCAGTTCCAGGGGTTGGTATGGCTACACCTTC | CASSSRGWYGYTF
NA | TRBD2 | TRBJ2-1 | TRBV30 | TGTGCCTGGAACGGGGGACTAGCGGCGGGGAATGAGCAGTTCTTC | CAWNGGLAAGNEQFF
many | NA | TRBJ2-7 | TRBV15 | TGTGCCACCAGCAGAGATCACGGGAGTTACGAGCAGTACTTC | CATSRDHGSYEQYF
NA | TRBD2 | TRBJ2-2 | TRBV4-3 | TGCGCCAGCAGCCAAGATCCGGGACTAGCGGGTGAAAGGGCAGAGCTGTTTTTT | CASSQDPGLAGERAELFF
NA | NA | TRBJ1-5 | TRBV5-4 | TGTGCCAGCAGCGAGGGAGTCTCTAGCAATCAGCCCCAGCATTTT | CASSEGVSSNQPQHF
NA | NA | TRBJ1-3 | TRBV9 | TGTGCCAGAGGGGGAATGGGGCTCTCTGGAAACACCATATATTTT | CARGGMGLSGNTIYF
NA | NA | TRBJ2-5 | TRBV9 | TGTGCCAGCAGCGCCGCACCCCCAGGGGGGGGCCAAGAGACCCAGTACTTC | CASSAAPPGGGQETQYF
NA | NA | TRBJ1-6 | TRBV5-4 | TGTGCCAGCAGCTTGGTGGGGGTTACGAGCTCCTATAATTCACCCCTCCACTTT | CASSLVGVTSSYNSPLHF
NA | NA | TRBJ2-1 | TRBV9 | TGTGCCAGCAGCGTAGCTACAGGAATCTCCTACAATGAGCAGTTCTTC | CASSVATGISYNEQFF
NA | TRBD1 | TRBJ1-2 | TRBV6-1 | TGTGCCAGCAGGAAACTGACAGGGGGCGGCTATGGCTACACCTTC | CASRKLTGGGYGYTF
NA | NA | TRBJ2-7 | TRBV6-6 | TGTGCCAGCAGTTACTCGATTGATGGGGGCCGTGAGCAGTACTTC | CASSYSIDGGREQYF
NA | NA | TRBJ2-3 | TRBV6-1 | TGTGCCAGCAGTCGATTTGGGGTTGGCACAGATACGCAGTATTTT | CASSRFGVGTDTQYF
NA | NA | TRBJ2-3 | TRBV9 | TGTGCCAGCAGCCCCAGGCCGGTTGCAGATACGCAGTATTTT | CASSPRPVADTQYF
NA | NA | TRBJ2-2 | TRBV30 | TGTGCCTGGAGTCTGCGACCCAACACCGGGGAGCTGTTTTTT | CAWSLRPNTGELFF
NA | NA | TRBJ2-7 | TRBV5-1 | TGCGCCAGCAGTTTGCGCACAGGCAGCTCCTACGAGCAGTACTTC | CASSLRTGSSYEQYF
once | TRBD2 | TRBJ2-3 | TRBV7-2 | TGTGCCAGCAGCCCACCGGGACTAGCGGGAGTAAGGGATACGCAGTATTTT | CASSPPGLAGVRDTQYF
NA | TRBD2 | TRBJ2-5 | TRBV5-4 | TGTGCCAGCAGCAGCGGGACTAGCGGGGCGGGGGCCCAGTACTTC | CASSSGTSGAGAQYF
NA | TRBD1 | TRBJ2-7 | TRBV18 | TGTGCCAGCTCACCCTCGCAGGGGGCAGGATCCTACGAGCAGTACTTC | CASSPSQGAGSYEQYF
NA | NA | TRBJ2-7 | TRBV11-3 | TGTGCCAGCAGCTCTGGGACAGAGCAGTACTTC | CASSSGTEQYF
NA | NA | TRBJ2-4 | TRBV5-1 | TGCGCCAGCAGCTTGTACTCCGGCAGGGAGAGCATTCAGTACTTC | CASSLYSGRESIQYF
NA | NA | TRBJ2-5 | TRBV7-2 | TGTGCCAGCAGCTTAAACTCGGTTAGCTTTCAAGAGACCCAGTACTTC | CASSLNSVSFQETQYF
NA | NA | TRBJ2-7 | TRBV29-1 | TGCAGCGTTAAACCGGGGCGCTTTACCTACGAGCAGTACTTC | CSVKPGRFTYEQYF
NA | NA | TRBJ1-2 | TRBV6-5 | TGTGCCAGCAGTTCCCCCGCCGGGTATGGCTACACCTTC | CASSSPAGYGYTF
few | NA | TRBJ2-7 | TRBV28 | TGTGCCAGCAGTTCGGCGTCCATGCGACGGACGGGGTACGAGCAGTACTTC | CASSSASMRRTGYEQYF
NA | TRBD2 | TRBJ2-1 | TRBV5-4 | TGTGCCAGCAGCTTTTCGGCTAGCGGGCGCTCATCCAATGAGCAGTTCTTC | CASSFSASGRSSNEQFF
NA | TRBD1 | TRBJ1-1 | TRBV6-5 | TGTGCCAGCAGTTACTCGACAGGGGTTGAAGCTTTCTTT | CASSYSTGVEAFF
NA | NA | TRBJ1-4 | TRBV10-3 | TGTGCCATCAGTGAGAACCTAGGCCCTAATGAAAAACTGTTTTTT | CAISENLGPNEKLFF
once | NA | TRBJ2-1 | TRBV4-2 | TGTGCCAGCAGCCAAGAATATGAGCAGTTCTTC | CASSQEYEQFF
NA | NA | TRBJ1-4 | TRBV30 | TGTGCCTGGAGTGGCGGGACGGAGAGTGAAAAACTGTTTTTT | CAWSGGTESEKLFF
NA | TRBD1 | TRBJ1-1 | TRBV7-9 | TGTGCCAGCAGCTCAGCCAAGGGGACAGGGATCGCTTTCTTT | CASSSAKGTGIAFF
NA | NA | TRBJ1-5 | TRBV28 | TGTGCCAGCAGTCCCCAAAATCAGCCCCAGCATTTT | CASSPQNQPQHF